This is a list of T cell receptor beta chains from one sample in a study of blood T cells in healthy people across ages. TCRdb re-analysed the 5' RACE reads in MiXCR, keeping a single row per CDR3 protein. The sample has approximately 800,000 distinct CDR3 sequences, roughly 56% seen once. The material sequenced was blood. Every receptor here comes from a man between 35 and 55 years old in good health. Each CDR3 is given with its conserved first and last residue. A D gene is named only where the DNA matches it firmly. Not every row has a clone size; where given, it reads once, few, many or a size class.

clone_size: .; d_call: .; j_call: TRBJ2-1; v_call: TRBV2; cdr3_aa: CATQGSKSSYNEQFF; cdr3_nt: TGTGCCACTCAGGGATCCAAGAGCTCCTACAATGAGCAGTTCTTC
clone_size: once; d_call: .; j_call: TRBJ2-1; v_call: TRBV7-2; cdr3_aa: CASSSIPQGRSGQFF; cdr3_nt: TGTGCCAGCAGCTCGATCCCCCAGGGGAGGAGTGGGCAGTTCTTC
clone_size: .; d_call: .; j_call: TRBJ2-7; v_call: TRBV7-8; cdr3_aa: CASSPSNGGSYEQYF; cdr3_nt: TGTGCCAGCAGCCCATCAAATGGGGGCTCCTACGAGCAGTACTTC
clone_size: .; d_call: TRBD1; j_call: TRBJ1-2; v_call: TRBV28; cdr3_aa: CASGIQGTDGYTF; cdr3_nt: TGTGCCAGCGGGATACAGGGGACGGATGGCTACACCTTC
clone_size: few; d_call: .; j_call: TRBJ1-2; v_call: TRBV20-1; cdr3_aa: CSAHPGQGSGYTF; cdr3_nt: TGCAGTGCCCATCCTGGGCAGGGGAGCGGCTACACCTTC
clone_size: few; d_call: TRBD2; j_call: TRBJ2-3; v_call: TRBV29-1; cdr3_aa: CSVEENEARGYTDTQYF; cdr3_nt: TGCAGCGTTGAAGAAAATGAAGCGCGGGGGTACACAGATACGCAGTATTTT
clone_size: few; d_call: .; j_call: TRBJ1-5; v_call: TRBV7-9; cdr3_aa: CASSSGTGFGNQPQHF; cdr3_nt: TGTGCCAGCAGCTCCGGAACAGGATTCGGCAATCAGCCCCAGCATTTT
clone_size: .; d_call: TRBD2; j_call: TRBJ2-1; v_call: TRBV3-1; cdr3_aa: CASSQDRAGASPQFF; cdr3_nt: TGTGCCAGCAGCCAAGACCGAGCGGGGGCCTCCCCGCAGTTCTTC
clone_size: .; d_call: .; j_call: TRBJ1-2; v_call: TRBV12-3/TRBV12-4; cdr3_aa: CASSLSLGANGYTF; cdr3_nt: TGTGCCAGCAGTTTAAGTTTAGGGGCAAATGGCTACACCTTC
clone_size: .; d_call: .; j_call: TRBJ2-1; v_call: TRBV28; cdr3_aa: CASSLGTRFGREQFF; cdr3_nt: TGTGCCAGCAGTTTGGGGACCCGTTTTGGGCGTGAGCAGTTCTTC
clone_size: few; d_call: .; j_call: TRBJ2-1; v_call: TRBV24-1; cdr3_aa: CATSDEFGGTTSYNEQFF; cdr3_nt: TGTGCCACCAGTGATGAATTTGGCGGGACCACCTCCTACAATGAGCAGTTCTTC
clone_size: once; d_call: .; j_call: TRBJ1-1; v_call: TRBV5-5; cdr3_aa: CASSTGSHTEAFF; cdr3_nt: TGTGCCAGCAGCACCGGCTCTCACACTGAAGCTTTCTTT
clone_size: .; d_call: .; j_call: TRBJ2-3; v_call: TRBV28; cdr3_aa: CAGTTRGTDTRYF; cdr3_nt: TGTGCCGGCACCACCCGGGGGACAGATACGCGGTATTTT
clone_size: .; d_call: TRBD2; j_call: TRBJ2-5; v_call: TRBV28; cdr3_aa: CAAGGGNEQYF; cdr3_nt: TGTGCTGCTGGGGGGGGAAATGAGCAGTACTTC
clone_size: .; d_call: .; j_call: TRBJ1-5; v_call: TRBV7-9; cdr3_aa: CASSSMDSRNQPQHF; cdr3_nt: TGTGCCAGCAGCTCGATGGACAGCAGAAATCAGCCCCAGCATTTT
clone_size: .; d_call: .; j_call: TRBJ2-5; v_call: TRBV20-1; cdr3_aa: CSARVFQETQYF; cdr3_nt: TGCAGTGCTAGAGTCTTCCAAGAGACCCAGTACTTC
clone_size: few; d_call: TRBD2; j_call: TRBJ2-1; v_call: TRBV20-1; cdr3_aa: CSANVPLAGVRNEQFF; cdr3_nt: TGCAGTGCTAACGTCCCCCTAGCGGGAGTGAGGAATGAGCAGTTCTTC
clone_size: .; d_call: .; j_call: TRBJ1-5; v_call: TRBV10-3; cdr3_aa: CAISESPGQNQPQHF; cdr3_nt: TGTGCCATCAGTGAGTCCCCTGGCCAGAATCAGCCCCAGCATTTT
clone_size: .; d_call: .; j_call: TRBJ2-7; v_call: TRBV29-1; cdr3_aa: CSVEGLAGTSYEQYF; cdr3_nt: TGCAGCGTTGAAGGATTGGCGGGCACCTCCTACGAGCAGTACTTC
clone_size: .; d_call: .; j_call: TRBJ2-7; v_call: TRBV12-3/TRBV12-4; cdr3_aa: CASSFDPYNGQYF; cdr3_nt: TGTGCCAGCAGTTTTGACCCGTACAATGGGCAGTACTTC
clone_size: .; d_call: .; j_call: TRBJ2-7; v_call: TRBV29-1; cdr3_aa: CSLRTDSYNEQYF; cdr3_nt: TGCAGCCTTAGGACGGACTCCTACAATGAGCAGTACTTC
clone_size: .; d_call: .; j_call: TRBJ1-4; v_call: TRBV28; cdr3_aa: CASGGQLGKLFF; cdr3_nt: TGTGCCAGCGGGGGACAACTGGGAAAACTGTTTTTT
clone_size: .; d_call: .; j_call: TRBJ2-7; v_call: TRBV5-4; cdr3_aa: CASSDGALPYEQYF; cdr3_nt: TGTGCCAGCAGCGACGGGGCGCTTCCCTACGAGCAGTACTTC
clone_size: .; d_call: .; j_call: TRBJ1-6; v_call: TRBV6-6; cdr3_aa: CASSYLSAGTHNSPLHF; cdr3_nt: TGTGCCAGCAGTTACCTTTCCGCCGGGACACATAATTCACCCCTCCACTTT
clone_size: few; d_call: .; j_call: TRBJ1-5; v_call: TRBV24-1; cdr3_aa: CATNPGTLTSNQPQHF; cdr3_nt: TGTGCCACGAATCCCGGGACTCTCACTAGCAATCAGCCCCAGCATTTT
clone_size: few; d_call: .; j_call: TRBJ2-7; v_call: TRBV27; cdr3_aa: CASRQRGSVDEQYF; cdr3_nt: TGTGCCAGCAGACAGAGGGGGTCAGTTGACGAGCAGTACTTC
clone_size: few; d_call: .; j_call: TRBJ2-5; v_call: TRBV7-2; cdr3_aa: CASSGAWETQYF; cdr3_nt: TGTGCCAGCAGCGGGGCATGGGAGACCCAGTACTTC
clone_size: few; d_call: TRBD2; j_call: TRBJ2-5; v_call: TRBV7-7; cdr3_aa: CASSLGVGGIVETQYF; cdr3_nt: TGTGCTAGCAGCTTAGGGGTCGGGGGGATTGTGGAGACCCAGTACTTC
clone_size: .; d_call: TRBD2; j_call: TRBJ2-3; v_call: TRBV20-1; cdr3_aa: CSARDPQRGASTDTQNF; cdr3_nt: TGCAGTGCTAGAGACCCCCAGCGGGGGGCGAGCACAGATACGCAGAATTTT
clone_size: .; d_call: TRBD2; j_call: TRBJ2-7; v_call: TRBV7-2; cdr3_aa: CASKTSGSYDEQYF; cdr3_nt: TGTGCCAGCAAGACTAGCGGGAGCTACGACGAGCAGTACTTC
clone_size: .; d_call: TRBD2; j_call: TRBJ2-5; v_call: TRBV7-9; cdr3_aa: CASIGTSVETQYF; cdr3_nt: TGTGCCAGCATTGGGACTAGCGTCGAGACCCAGTACTTC
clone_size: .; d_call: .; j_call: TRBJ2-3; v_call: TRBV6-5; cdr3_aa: CASSYSGILTDTQYF; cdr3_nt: TGTGCCAGCAGTTACTCTGGGATACTCACAGATACGCAGTATTTT
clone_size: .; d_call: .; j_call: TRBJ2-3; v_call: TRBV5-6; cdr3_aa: CASSGSDLLGDTQYF; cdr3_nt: TGTGCCAGCAGCGGATCGGACCTCCTGGGAGATACGCAGTATTTT
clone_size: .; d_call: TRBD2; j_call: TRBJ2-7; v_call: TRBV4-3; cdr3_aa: CASSQDLAGVGYEQYF; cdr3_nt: TGCGCCAGCAGCCAAGATCTCGCGGGAGTTGGCTACGAGCAGTACTTC
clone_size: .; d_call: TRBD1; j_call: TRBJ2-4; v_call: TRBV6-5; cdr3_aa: CASRITGDPPENIQYF; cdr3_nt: TGTGCCAGCAGGATCACAGGGGATCCTCCAGAAAACATTCAGTACTTC
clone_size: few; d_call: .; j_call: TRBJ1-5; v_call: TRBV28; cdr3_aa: CASSSDQRDQPQHF; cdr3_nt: TGTGCCAGCAGTAGTGACCAACGGGATCAGCCCCAGCATTTT
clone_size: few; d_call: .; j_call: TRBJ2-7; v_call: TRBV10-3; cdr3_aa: CATRGPSYEQYF; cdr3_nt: TGTGCCACCCGGGGACCATCCTACGAGCAGTACTTC
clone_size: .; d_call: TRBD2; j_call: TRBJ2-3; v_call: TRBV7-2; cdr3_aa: CASSGRLAGGTDTQYF; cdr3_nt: TGTGCCAGCAGCGGACGACTAGCGGGAGGGACAGATACGCAGTATTTT
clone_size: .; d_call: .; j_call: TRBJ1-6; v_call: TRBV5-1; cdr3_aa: CASSGPQGMSYNSPLHF; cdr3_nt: TGCGCCAGCAGCGGACCCCAGGGGATGTCCTATAATTCACCCCTCCACTTT
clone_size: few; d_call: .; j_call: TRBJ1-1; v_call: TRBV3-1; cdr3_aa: CASSQGARGSDFGAAFF; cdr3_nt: TGTGCCAGCAGCCAAGGTGCTCGGGGCTCGGACTTTGGGGCCGCTTTCTTT
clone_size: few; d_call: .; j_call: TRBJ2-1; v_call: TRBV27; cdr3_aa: CASTAPSSGTYNEQFF; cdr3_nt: TGTGCCAGCACCGCACCATCGAGCGGAACCTACAATGAGCAGTTCTTC
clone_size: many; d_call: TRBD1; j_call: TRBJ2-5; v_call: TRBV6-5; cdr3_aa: CASSFGNDRGRETQYF; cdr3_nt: TGTGCCAGCAGTTTTGGAAACGACAGGGGTAGAGAGACCCAGTACTTC
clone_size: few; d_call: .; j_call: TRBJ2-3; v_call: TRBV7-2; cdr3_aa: CASSPGGATDTQYF; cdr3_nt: TGTGCCAGCAGCCCCGGCGGAGCCACAGATACGCAGTATTTT
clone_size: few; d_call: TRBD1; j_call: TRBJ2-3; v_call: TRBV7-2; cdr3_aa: CASSLNRDRITDTQYF; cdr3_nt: TGTGCCAGCAGCCTAAATAGGGACAGAATCACAGATACGCAGTATTTT
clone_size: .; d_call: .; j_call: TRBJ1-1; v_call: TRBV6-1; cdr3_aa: CASGETWRTEAFF; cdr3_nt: TGTGCCAGCGGAGAGACATGGAGGACTGAAGCTTTCTTT